This is a list of T cell receptor beta chains from one sample in a study of radiotherapy plus CTLA-4 blockade in lung cancer. Assay used: immunoSEQ multiplex PCR; TCRdb lists only in-frame clones, some missing. The table has some 30,000 clones, 70% to 85% seen once. Sequencing was performed on peripheral blood, taken from a patient treated with radiotherapy plus ipilimumab. The source of these receptors is a human donor with non-small cell lung cancer who had stable disease on radiotherapy plus ipilimumab. Both conserved end residues are trimmed from each CDR3.

TRBV7-9	TRBJ2-1	ASSLAHTSGPMDEQF
TRBV6-1	TRBJ1-4	ASMYSTNEKLF
TRBV19	TRBJ1-4	ASSMARDGNEKLF
TRBV6-6	TRBJ1-2	ASSSRNPANYGYT
TRBV7-3	TRBJ2-2	ASSLRGTGFGAGTGELF
TRBV7-9	TRBJ1-1	ASSFGRTEAF
TRBV7-9	TRBJ1-2	ASSPRQGARYYGYT
TRBV6-6	TRBJ1-1	ASSYARPNTEAF
TRBV4-3	TRBJ2-1	ASSQAQRGVGEQF
TRBV2	TRBJ1-1	ASRSAGWATEAF
TRBV7-2	TRBJ2-5	ASSLAQGLQETQY
TRBV7-2	TRBJ2-7	ASSLSLSTTGHEQY
TRBV5-5	TRBJ1-1	ASSLGRNMNTEAF
TRBV7-3	TRBJ2-5	ASSFYGGETQY
TRBV10-3	TRBJ1-2	AISVSGGQGSYGYT
TRBV11-2	TRBJ2-2	ASSLDWRENTGELF
TRBV29-1	TRBJ2-3	SMGSGLSTDTQY
TRBV6-1	TRBJ1-2	ASSKTGQGLYGYT
TRBV2	TRBJ1-1	ASSFYPGQGKDTEAF
TRBV10-1	TRBJ2-2	ASTGRLSTGELF